The entry below describes one T cell receptor beta chain. The record originates from a study of Ad26.COV2.S vaccination and SARS-CoV-2 variants. About the study: Donor was assigned to the Ad26.COV2.S arm of trial COV1001.

The method was immunoSEQ multiplex PCR; TCRdb's version includes in-frame clones alone and lacks a portion of them. The sample has 300,000 to 500,000 clones; roughly nine tenths are singletons. Sample treatment: 15 to 20 received Ad26.COV2.S at low or high dose, single or two shots; about 5 received placebo; per-sample allocation not given. Vaccine and placebo recipients were sampled on day 63 after the first injection. The sample here was peripheral blood, taken in a trial of Ad26.COV2.S vaccine versus placebo. The TCR was taken from a person between 18 and 59 years old who received the Ad26.COV2.S COVID-19 vaccine or a placebo.

CDR3 in DNA: TGTGCCAGCAGTTACGGGTCCGGGAGGCTAAATGAGCAGTTCTTC. It specifies CASSYGSGRLNEQFF. The rearrangement joins TRBV6-5 to TRBJ2-1; 7 bases are shared with TRBD2. The CDR3 is 15 residues long. Germline values: CDR1 MNHEY, CDR2 SVGAGI. The J segment lost 7 bases and the V segment lost 2 bases, leaving 8 bases of the junction unmatched.